This T cell receptor beta chain was observed in a study of memory CD4+ T cells and cytomegalovirus serostatus. In the study overall: Donors were healthy Belgian adults, under 10 CMV seropositive and 20 to 25 seronegative.

Produced via immunoSEQ multiplex PCR; TCRdb's table is partial and in-frame only. The table has 55,000 or so clones, around 83% seen once; the top ten hold roughly 2%. Single viable CD3+CD4+CD8-CD45RO+ cells were sorted as the memory CD4+ T cells. After thawing, CD4+ T cells were positively selected. The CDR3 runs to 15 residues. The V end was cut by 4 bases, the J end by 5 bases, with 15 bases between. Germline V CDR1 and CDR2: MNHEY, SMNVEV (reference sequence). The source material was memory CD4+ T cells from blood. The clonotype was recovered from an adult in good health and CMV-seropositive. The rearrangement links TRBV27 to TRBJ1-3, with D unclear. CDR3 bases: TGTGCCAGCAGTTCCTTGACTGGATCGAGAAACACCATATATTTT. Its translation is CASSSLTGSRNTIYF.